This TCR beta chain derives from a study of radiotherapy plus CTLA-4 blockade in lung cancer. Study observations and caveats: Tumor-origin TCR clones grew in blood after radiotherapy plus ipilimumab.

Sequenced by immunoSEQ multiplex PCR; TCRdb stores in-frame clones only, minus some. The sample holds over 60,000 clones, around 87% seen once. V lost 5 bases to trimming and J lost 8 bases, with 16 bases between them. There are 14 residues in the CDR3. CDR1 and CDR2 (germline): MDHEN, SYDVKM. Notes on this clone: What it binds is unknown.

The source of this sequence is a human donor with non-small cell lung cancer that progressed on radiotherapy plus ipilimumab. The V gene is TRBV28, the J gene TRBJ2-1; perhaps D is TRBD1 or TRBD2 (5 bases each). Sample: peripheral blood, taken from a patient treated with radiotherapy plus ipilimumab. The chain's CDR3 is CASSLRRPRDEQFF. Here the CDR3 DNA reads TGTGCCAGCAGTCTGCGGAGGCCCAGGGATGAGCAGTTCTTC.